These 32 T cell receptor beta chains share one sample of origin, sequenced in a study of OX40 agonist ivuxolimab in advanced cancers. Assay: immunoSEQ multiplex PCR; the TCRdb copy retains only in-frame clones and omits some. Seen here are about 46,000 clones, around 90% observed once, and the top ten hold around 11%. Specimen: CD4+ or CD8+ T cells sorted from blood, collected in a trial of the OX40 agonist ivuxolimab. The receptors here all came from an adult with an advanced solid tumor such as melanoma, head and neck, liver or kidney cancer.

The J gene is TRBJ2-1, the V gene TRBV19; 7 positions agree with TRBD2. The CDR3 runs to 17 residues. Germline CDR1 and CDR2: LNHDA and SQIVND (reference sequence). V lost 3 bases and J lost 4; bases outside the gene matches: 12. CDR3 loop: CASSILTLALGYNEQFF. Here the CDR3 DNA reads TGTGCCAGTAGTATCCTTACACTAGCGCTGGGGTACAATGAGCAGTTCTTC.

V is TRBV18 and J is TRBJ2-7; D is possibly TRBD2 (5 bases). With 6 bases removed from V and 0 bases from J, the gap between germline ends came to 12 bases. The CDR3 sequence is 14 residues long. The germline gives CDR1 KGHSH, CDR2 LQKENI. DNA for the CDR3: TGTGCCAGCTCGGTGGACTCAAGCTCCTACGAGCAGTACTTC. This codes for CASSVDSSSYEQYF.

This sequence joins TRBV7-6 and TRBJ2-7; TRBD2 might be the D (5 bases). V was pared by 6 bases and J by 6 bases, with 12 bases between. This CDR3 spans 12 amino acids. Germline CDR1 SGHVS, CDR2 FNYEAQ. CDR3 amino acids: CASSFLGSEQYF. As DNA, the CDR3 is TGTGCCAGCAGTTTCTTAGGGAGCGAGCAGTACTTC.

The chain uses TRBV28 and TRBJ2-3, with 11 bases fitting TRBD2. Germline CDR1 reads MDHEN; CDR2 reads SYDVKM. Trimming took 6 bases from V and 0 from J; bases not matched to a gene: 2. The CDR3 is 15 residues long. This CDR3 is CASRTSGRSTDTQYF. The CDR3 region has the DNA TGTGCCAGCAGAACTAGCGGGAGAAGCACAGATACGCAGTATTTT.

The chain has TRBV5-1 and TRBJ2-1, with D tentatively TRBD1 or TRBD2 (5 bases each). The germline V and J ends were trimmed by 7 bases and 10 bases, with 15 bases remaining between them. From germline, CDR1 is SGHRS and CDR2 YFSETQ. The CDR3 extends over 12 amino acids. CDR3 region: CASFGTSSEQFF. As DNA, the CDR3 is TGCGCCAGCTTTGGGACCTCATCAGAGCAGTTCTTC.

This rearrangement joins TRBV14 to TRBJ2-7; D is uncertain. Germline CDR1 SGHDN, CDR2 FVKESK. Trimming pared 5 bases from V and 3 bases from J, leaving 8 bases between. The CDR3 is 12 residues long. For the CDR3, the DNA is TGTGCCAGCAGCGGTAATCTCTACGAGCAGTACTTC. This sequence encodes CASSGNLYEQYF.

The CDR3 region is CASTWTENTGELFF. For the CDR3, the DNA is TGTGCCAGCACGTGGACAGAGAACACCGGGGAGCTGTTTTTT. The gene calls are TRBV6-6 and TRBJ2-2, with a weak D call TRBD1 (6 bases). With 7 bases removed from V and 1 base from J, the gap between germline ends came to 10 bases. The V gene's germline CDR1 is MNHNY and CDR2 SVGAGI (reference sequence). The CDR3 consists of 14 residues.

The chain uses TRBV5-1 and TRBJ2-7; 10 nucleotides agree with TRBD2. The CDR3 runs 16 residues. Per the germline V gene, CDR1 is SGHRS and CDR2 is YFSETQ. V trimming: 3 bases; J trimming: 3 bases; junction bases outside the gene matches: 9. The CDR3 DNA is TGCGCCAGCAGCTGGCCCGTAGCGGGAGGAGGCTACGAGCAGTACTTC. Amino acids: CASSWPVAGGGYEQYF.

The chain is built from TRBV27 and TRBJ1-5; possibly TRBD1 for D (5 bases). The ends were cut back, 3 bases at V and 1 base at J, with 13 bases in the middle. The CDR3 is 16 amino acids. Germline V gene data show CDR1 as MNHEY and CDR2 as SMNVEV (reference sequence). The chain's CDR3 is CASSLKGRDSNQPQHF. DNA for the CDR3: TGTGCCAGCAGTTTGAAGGGCAGGGACAGCAATCAGCCCCAGCATTTT.

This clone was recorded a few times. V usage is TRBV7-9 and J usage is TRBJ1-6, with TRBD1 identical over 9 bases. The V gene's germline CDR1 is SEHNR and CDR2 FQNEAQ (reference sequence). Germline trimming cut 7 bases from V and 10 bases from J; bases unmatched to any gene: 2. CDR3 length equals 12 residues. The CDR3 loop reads CASTGQGSPLHF. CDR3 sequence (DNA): TGTGCCAGCACTGGACAGGGGTCACCCCTCCACTTT.

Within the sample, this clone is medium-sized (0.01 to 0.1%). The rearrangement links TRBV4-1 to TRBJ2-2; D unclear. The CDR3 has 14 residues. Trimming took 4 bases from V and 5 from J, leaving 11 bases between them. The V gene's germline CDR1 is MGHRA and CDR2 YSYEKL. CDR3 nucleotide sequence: TGCGCCAGCAGCCTTCGACGTCGAACCGGGGAGCTGTTTTTT. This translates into CASSLRRRTGELFF.

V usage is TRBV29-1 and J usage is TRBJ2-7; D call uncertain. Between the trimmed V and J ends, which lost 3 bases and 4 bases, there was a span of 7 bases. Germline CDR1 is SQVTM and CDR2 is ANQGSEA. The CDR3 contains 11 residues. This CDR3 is CSVELDYEQYF. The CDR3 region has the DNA TGCAGCGTTGAGCTAGATTACGAGCAGTACTTC.

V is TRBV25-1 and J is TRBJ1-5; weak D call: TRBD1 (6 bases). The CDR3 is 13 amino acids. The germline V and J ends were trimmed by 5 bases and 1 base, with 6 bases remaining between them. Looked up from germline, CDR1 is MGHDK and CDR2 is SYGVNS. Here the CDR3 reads CASSTGSNQPQHF. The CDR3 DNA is TGTGCCAGCAGTACAGGGAGCAATCAGCCCCAGCATTTT.

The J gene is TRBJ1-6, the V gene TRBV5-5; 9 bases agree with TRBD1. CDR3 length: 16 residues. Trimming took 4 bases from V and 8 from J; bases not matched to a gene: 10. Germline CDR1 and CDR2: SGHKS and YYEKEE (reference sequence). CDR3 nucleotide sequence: TGTGCCAGCAGCGATAGGACAGGGGCTCTGGATTCACCCCTCCACTTT. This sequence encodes CASSDRTGALDSPLHF.

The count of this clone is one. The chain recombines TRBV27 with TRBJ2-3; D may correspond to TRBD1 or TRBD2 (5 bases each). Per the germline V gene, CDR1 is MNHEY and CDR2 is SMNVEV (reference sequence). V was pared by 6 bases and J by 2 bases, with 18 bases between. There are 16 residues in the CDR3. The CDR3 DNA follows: TGTGCCAGCAGCCCCTATGCCGGGGCGGACACAGATACGCAGTATTTT. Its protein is CASSPYAGADTDTQYF.

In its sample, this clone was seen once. CDR3 sequence (DNA): TGTGCCAGCAGTTCTTTCGACCGGGACAGGGGGCCTTCTAATGAAAAACTGTTTTTT. Amino acids: CASSSFDRDRGPSNEKLFF. The chain couples TRBV28 to TRBJ1-4, with 12 bases fitting TRBD1. The CDR3 extends over 19 amino acids. CDR1 is MDHEN and CDR2 is SYDVKM in the germline V gene. V gave up 4 bases and J gave up 3 bases; unmatched junction bases: 12.

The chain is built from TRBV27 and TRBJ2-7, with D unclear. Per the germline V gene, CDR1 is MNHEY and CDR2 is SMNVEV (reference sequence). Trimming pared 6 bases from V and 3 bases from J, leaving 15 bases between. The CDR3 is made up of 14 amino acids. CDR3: CASRPLVPLYEQYF. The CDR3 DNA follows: TGTGCCAGCAGGCCTCTAGTTCCCCTCTACGAGCAGTACTTC.

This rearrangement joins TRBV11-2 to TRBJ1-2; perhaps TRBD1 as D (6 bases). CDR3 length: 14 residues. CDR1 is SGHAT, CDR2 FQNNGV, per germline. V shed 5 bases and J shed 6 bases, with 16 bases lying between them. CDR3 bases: TGTGCCAGCAGCCCGCAGACAGGAAAGGATGGCTACACCTTC. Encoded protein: CASSPQTGKDGYTF.

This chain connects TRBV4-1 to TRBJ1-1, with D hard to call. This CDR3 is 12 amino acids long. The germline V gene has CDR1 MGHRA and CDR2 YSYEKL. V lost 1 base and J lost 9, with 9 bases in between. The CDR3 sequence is CASSQGRDQAFF. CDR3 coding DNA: TGCGCCAGCAGCCAAGGGAGGGATCAAGCTTTCTTT.

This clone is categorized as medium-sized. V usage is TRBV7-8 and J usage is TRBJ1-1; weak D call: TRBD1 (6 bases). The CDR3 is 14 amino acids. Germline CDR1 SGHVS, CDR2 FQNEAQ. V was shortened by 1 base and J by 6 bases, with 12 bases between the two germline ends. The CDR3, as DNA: TGTGCCAGCAGCTTAGATCGGGGGGGCGCTGAAGCTTTCTTT. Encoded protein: CASSLDRGGAEAFF.

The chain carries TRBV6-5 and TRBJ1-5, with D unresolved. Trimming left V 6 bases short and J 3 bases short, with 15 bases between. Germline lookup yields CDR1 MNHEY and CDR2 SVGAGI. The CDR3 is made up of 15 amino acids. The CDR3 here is CASSPAGRINQPQHF. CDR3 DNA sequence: TGTGCCAGCAGCCCCGCGGGCCGGATCAATCAGCCCCAGCATTTT.

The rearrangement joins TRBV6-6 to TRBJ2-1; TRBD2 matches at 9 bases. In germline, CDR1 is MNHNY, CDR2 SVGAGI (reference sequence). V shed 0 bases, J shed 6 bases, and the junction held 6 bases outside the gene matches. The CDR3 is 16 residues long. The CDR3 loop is CASSYSLAGALNEQFF. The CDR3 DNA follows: TGTGCCAGCAGTTACTCGTTAGCGGGAGCTCTCAATGAGCAGTTCTTC.

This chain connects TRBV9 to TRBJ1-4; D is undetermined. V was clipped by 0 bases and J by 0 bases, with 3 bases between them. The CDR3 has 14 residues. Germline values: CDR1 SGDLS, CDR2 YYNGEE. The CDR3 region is CASSVGSTNEKLFF. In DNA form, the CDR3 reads TGTGCCAGCAGCGTAGGCTCAACTAATGAAAAACTGTTTTTT.

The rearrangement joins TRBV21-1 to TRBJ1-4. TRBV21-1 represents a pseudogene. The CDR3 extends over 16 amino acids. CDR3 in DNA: TGTGCCAGCAGCAGTCTCGGGCCTAGGGCTAATGAAAAACTGTTTTTT. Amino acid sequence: CASSSLGPRANEKLFF.

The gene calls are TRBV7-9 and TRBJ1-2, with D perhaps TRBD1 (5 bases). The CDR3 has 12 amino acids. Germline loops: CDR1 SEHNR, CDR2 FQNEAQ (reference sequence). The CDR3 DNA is TGTGCAGAATGGGGCAGGGCCGAAGGCTACACCTTC. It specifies CAEWGRAEGYTF.

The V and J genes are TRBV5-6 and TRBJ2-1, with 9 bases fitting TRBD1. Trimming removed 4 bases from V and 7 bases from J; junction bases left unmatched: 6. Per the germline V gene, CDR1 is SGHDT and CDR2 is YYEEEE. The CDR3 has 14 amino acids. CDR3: CASSLGQGRNEQFF. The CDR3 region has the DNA TGTGCCAGCAGCCTCGGACAGGGGAGGAATGAGCAGTTCTTC.

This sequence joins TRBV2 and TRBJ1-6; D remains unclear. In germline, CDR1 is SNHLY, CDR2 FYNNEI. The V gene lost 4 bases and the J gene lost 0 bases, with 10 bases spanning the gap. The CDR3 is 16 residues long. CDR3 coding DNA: TGTGCCAGCAGTGTCTCTCCGAGCTCCTATAATTCACCCCTCCACTTT. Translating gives CASSVSPSSYNSPLHF.

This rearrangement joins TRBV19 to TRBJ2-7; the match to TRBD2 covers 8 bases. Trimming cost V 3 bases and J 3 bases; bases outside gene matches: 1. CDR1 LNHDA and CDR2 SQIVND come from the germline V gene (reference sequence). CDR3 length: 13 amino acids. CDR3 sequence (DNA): TGTGCCAGTAGTATTGCGGGAGGCTACGAGCAGTACTTC. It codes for CASSIAGGYEQYF.

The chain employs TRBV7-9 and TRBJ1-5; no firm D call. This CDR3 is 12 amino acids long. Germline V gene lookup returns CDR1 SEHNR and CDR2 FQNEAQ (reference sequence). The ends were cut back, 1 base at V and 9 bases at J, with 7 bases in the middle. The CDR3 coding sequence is TGTGCCAGCAGCTTAGAGAGTGCGCCCCAGCATTTT. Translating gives CASSLESAPQHF. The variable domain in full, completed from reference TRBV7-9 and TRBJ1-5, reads DTGVSQNPRHKITKRGQNVTFRCDPISEHNRLYWYRQTLGQGPEFLTYFQNEAQLEKSRLLSDRFSAERPKGSFSTLEIQRTEQGDSAMYLCASSLESAPQHFGDGTRLSIL.

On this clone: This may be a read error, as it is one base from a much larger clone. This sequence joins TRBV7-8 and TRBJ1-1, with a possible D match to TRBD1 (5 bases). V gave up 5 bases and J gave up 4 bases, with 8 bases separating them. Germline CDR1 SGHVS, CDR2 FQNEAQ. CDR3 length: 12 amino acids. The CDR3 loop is CASSPGGTEAFF. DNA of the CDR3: TGTGCCAGCAGCCCGGGGGGCACTGAAGCTTTCTTT. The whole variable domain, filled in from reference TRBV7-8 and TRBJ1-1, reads GAGVSQSPRYKVAKRGQDVALRCDPISGHVSLFWYQQALGQGPEFLTYFQNEAQLDKSGLPSDRFFAERPEGSVSTLKIQRTQQEDSAVYLCASSPGGTEAFFGQGTRLTVV.

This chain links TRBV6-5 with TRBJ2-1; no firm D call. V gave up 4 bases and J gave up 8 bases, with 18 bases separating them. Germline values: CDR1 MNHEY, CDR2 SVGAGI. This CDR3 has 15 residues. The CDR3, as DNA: TGTGCCAGCAGTTTTCTAGGGCCCCATCACGATGAGCAGTTCTTC. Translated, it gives CASSFLGPHHDEQFF.

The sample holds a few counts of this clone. The CDR3 DNA follows: TGTGCCAGCAGGGCCGGCAATGAGCAGTTCTTC. It codes for CASRAGNEQFF. The J gene is TRBJ2-1, the V gene TRBV27, with no clear D. The CDR3 covers 11 residues. Germline V CDR1 and CDR2: MNHEY, SMNVEV (reference sequence). V shed 6 bases and J shed 6 bases, with 6 bases lying between them.